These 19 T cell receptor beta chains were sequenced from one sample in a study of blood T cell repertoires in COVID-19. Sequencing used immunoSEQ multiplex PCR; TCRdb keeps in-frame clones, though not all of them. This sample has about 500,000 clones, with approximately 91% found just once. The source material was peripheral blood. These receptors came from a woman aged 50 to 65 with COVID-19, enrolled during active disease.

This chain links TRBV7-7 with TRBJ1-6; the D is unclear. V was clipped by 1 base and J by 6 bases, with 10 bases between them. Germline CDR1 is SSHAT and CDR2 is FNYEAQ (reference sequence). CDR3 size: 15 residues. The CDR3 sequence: CASSLDRVSNSPLHF. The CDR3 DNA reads TGTGCCAGCAGCTTAGATCGGGTGAGTAATTCACCCCTCCACTTT.

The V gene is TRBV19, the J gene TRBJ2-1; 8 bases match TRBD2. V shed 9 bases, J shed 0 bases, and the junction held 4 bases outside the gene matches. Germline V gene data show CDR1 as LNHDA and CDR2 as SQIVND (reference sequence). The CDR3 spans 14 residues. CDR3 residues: CASVAGSSYNEQFF. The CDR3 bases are TGTGCCAGCGTAGCGGGAAGCTCCTACAATGAGCAGTTCTTC.

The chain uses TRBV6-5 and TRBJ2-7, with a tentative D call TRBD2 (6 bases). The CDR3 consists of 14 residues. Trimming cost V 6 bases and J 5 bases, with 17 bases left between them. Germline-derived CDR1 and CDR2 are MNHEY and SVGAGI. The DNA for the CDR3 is TGTGCCAGCAGCGCGCGGGGAAGTCGGAACGAGCAGTACTTC. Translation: CASSARGSRNEQYF.

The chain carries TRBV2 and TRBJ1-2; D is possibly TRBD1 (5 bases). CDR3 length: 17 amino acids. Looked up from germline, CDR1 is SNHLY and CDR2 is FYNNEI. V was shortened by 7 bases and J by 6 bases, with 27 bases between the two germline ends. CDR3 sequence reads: CASNRRRQGLLIHGYTF. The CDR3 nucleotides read TGTGCCAGCAACCGAAGGCGGCAGGGCCTTTTAATCCATGGCTACACCTTC.

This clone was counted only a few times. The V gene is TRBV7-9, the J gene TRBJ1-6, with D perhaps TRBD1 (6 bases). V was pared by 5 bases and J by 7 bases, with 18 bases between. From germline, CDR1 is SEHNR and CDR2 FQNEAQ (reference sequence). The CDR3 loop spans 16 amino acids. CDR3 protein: CASSPRTDLTNSPLHF. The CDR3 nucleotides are TGTGCCAGCAGCCCACGGACAGACCTGACCAATTCACCCCTCCACTTT.

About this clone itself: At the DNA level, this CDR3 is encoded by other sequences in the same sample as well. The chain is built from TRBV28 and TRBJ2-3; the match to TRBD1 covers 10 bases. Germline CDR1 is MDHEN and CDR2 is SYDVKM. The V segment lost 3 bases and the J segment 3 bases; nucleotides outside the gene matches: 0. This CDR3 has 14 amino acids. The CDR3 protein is CASSLDRGTDTQYF. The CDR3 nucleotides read TGTGCCAGCAGTTTGGACAGGGGGACAGATACGCAGTATTTT.

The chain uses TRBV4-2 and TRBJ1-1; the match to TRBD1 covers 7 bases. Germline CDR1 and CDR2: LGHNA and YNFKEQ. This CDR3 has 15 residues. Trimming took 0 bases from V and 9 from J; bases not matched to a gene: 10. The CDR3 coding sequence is TGTGCCAGCAGCCAAGATCGCGGCGGGACAGAGAAAGCTTTCTTT. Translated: CASSQDRGGTEKAFF.

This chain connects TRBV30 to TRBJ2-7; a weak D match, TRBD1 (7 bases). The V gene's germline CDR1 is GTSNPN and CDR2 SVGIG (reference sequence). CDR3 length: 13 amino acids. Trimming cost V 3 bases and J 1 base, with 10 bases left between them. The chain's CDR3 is CAWRTGTSYEQYF. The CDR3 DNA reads TGTGCCTGGAGGACAGGGACTTCCTACGAGCAGTACTTC.

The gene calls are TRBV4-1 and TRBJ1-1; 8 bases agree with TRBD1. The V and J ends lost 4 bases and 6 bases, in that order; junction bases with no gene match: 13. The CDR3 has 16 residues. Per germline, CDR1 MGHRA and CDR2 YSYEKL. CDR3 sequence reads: CASSPVLRDRTPEAFF. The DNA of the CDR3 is TGCGCCAGCAGCCCAGTCCTCCGGGACAGGACCCCTGAAGCTTTCTTT.

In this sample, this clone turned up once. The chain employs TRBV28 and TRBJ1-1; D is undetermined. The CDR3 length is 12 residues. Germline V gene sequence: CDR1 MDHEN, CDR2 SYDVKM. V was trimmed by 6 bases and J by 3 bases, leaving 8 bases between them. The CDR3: CASSLRYTEAFF. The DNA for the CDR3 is TGTGCCAGCAGCCTGAGGTACACTGAAGCTTTCTTT.

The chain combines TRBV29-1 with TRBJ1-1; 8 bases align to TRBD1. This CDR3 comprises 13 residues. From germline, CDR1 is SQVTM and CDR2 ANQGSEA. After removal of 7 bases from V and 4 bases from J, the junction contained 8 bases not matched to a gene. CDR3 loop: CSGKQGVGTEAFF. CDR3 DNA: TGCAGCGGGAAACAGGGGGTGGGCACTGAAGCTTTCTTT.

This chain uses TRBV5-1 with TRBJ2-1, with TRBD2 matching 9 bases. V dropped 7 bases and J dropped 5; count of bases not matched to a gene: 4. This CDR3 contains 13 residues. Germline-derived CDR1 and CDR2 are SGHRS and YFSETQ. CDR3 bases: TGCGCCAGCGCCTGGACTAGCGACAATGAGCAGTTCTTC. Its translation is CASAWTSDNEQFF. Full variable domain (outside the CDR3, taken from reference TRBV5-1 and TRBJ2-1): KAGVTQTPRYLIKTRGQQVTLSCSPISGHRSVSWYQQTPGQGLQFLFEYFSETQRNKGNFPGRFSGRQFSNSRSEMNVSTLELGDSALYLCASAWTSDNEQFFGPGTRLTVL.

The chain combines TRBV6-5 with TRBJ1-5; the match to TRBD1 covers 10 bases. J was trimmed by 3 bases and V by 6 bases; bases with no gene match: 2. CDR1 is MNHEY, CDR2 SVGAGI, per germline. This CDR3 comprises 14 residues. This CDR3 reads CASRGQGYNQPQHF. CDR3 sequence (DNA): TGTGCCAGCAGGGGACAGGGGTACAATCAGCCCCAGCATTTT.

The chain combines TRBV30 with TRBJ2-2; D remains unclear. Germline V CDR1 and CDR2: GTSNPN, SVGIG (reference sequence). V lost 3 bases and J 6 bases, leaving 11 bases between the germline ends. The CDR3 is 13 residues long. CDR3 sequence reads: CAWRSTVAGELFF. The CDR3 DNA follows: TGTGCCTGGAGGTCTACAGTCGCCGGGGAGCTGTTTTTT.

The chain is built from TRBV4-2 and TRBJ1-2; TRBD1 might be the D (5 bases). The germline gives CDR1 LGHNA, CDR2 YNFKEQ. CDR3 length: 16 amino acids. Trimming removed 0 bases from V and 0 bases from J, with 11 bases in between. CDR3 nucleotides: TGTGCCAGCAGCCAAGATCAGGCAGGGACTAACTATGGCTACACCTTC. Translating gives CASSQDQAGTNYGYTF.

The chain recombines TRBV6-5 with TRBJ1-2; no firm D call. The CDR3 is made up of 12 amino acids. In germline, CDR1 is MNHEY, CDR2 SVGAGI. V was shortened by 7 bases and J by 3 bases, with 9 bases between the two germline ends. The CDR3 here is CASIGGDYGYTF. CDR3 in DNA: TGTGCCAGCATCGGTGGTGACTATGGCTACACCTTC.

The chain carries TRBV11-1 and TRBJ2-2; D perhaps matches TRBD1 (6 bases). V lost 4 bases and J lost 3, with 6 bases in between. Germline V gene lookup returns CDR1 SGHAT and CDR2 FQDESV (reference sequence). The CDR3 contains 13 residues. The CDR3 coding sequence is TGTGCCAGCAGCTACAGGGACACCGGGGAGCTGTTTTTT. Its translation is CASSYRDTGELFF.

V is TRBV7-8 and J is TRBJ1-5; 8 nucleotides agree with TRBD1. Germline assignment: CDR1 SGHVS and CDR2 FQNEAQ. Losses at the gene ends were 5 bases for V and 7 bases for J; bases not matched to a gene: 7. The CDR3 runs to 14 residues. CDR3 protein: CASSQDRVGQPQHF. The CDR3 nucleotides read TGTGCCAGCAGCCAGGACAGGGTGGGACAGCCCCAGCATTTT.

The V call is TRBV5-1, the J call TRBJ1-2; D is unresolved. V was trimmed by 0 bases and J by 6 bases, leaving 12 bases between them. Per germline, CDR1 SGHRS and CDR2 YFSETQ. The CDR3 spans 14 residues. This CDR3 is CASSLGEGSHGYTF. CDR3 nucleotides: TGCGCCAGCAGCTTGGGGGAGGGAAGCCATGGCTACACCTTC.